This T cell receptor (beta chain) emerged from a study of blood T cell repertoires in COVID-19. Assay: immunoSEQ multiplex PCR; the TCRdb copy retains only in-frame clones and omits some. The data contain some 120,000 clones, approximately 82% of them singletons. With 1 base removed from V and 5 bases from J, the gap between germline ends came to 15 bases. Looked up from germline, CDR1 is SEHNR and CDR2 is FQNEAQ (reference sequence). CDR3 length: 15 amino acids. V gene TRBV7-9 combines with J gene TRBJ2-7; a possible D gene is TRBD1 (6 bases). The origin of this receptor is a woman aged 45-60 years with acute or convalescent COVID-19. Specimen: peripheral blood. The CDR3 sequence: CASSLDSFRGDEQYF. As DNA, the CDR3 is TGTGCCAGCAGCTTAGATTCCTTCAGGGGAGACGAGCAGTACTTC.